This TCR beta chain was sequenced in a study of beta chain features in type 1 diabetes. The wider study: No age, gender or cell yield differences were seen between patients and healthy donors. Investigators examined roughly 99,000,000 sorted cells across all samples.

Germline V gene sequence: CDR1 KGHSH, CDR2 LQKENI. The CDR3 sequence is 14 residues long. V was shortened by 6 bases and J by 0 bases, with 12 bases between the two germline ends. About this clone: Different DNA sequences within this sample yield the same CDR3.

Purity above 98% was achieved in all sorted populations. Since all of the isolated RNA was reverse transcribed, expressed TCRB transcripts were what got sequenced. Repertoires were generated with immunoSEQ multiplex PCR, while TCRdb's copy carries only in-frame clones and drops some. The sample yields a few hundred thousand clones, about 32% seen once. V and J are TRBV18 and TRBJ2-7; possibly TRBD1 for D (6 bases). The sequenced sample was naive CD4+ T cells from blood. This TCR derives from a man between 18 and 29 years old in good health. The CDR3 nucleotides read TGTGCCAGCTCCCGTGACAGGAGCTCCTACGAGCAGTACTTC. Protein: CASSRDRSSYEQYF.